This record looks at one TCR beta chain sequence and its context. A much larger clone differs from this one at a single base, so this may be a read error. Authors' processing steps: From reference gene primer amplification, estimates of nucleated cell counts were derived. The repertoire was sequenced with immunoSEQ multiplex PCR; TCRdb's copy has only in-frame clones and lacks some. Clone size and the V and J calls come from that table; the DNA yielded D and trimming. This repertoire shows 250,000 to 300,000 clones, approximately 90% found once; its top ten account for roughly 6%. The data derive from a study of blood T cell repertoires in COVID-19. The wider study: Sources were T cells, B-cell-depleted T cells, or PBMCs; the material itself was cDNA or gDNA.

Enrolled during active infection, Seattle patients were then followed longitudinally. The CDR3 covers 15 residues. Losses at the gene ends were 6 bases for V and 3 bases for J; bases not matched to a gene: 3. The germline V gene encodes CDR1 SNHLY and CDR2 FYNNEI. The sequencing sample was made of peripheral blood. This clonotype was obtained from a woman aged 45 to 65 with COVID-19, enrolled during active disease. V usage is TRBV2 and J usage is TRBJ2-1; 12 bases align to TRBD2. This chain's CDR3 is CASSPGLAGYNEQFF. The CDR3 nucleotides are TGTGCCAGCAGCCCGGGACTAGCGGGCTACAATGAGCAGTTCTTC.